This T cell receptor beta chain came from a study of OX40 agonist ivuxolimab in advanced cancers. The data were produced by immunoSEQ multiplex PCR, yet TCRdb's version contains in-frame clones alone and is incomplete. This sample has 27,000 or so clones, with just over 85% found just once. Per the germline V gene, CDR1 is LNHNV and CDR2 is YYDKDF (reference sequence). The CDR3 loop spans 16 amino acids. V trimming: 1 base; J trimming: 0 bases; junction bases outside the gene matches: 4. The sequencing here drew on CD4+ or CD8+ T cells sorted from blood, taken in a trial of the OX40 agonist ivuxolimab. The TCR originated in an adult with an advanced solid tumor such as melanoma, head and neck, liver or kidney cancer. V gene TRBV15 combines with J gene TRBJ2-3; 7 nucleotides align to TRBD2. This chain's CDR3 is CATSRGTTSSTDTQYF. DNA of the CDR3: TGTGCCACCAGCAGAGGTACGACTAGCAGCACAGATACGCAGTATTTT.